This T cell receptor beta chain was captured by sequencing in a study of T cells in localized non-small cell lung cancer. Study-level points and caveats: Only one tumor region went through sequencing, so heterogeneity may still be there. Uninvolved adjacent lung showed the highest T cell clonality, exceeding tumor. Adjacent lung had a median approximately 57 of the 100 largest tumor clones.

Method: immunoSEQ multiplex PCR; TCRdb's copy keeps in-frame clones and lacks some. Among about 35,000 clones listed, about nine tenths were seen once. A note on this clone: Antigen: not known.

The length of the CDR3 is 13 residues. Germline V gene lookup returns CDR1 KGHSH and CDR2 LQKENI. Trimming took 6 bases from V and 9 from J; bases not matched to a gene: 11. The sample was peripheral blood, taken before any cancer treatment. The chain has TRBV18 and TRBJ2-7; 7 bases match TRBD1. This TCR came from a female donor older than 55 with stage I lung adenocarcinoma. This chain's CDR3 is CASSSDRESGQYF. CDR3 nucleotides: TGTGCCAGCTCGTCCGACAGGGAAAGTGGGCAGTACTTC.